These 23 T cell receptor beta chains originate from one sample sequenced in a study of blood T cell repertoires in COVID-19. Libraries were prepared by immunoSEQ multiplex PCR; TCRdb keeps only in-frame clonotypes and omits some of them. The table lists roughly 150,000 clones, 80% to 90% of them singletons. The sequenced sample consisted of peripheral blood. These receptor sequences come from a woman aged 50 to 65 with acute or convalescent COVID-19.

This clone was seen a single time. The gene calls are TRBV5-5 and TRBJ2-2; tentative D call: TRBD1 (6 bases). V lost 6 bases and J lost 2, with 14 bases in between. Per the germline V gene, CDR1 is SGHKS and CDR2 is YYEKEE (reference sequence). The CDR3 sequence is 15 residues long. This CDR3 reads CASISGTLNTGELFF. The CDR3 region has the DNA TGTGCCAGCATTTCAGGGACACTTAACACCGGGGAGCTGTTTTTT.

The chain combines TRBV28 with TRBJ2-4; D may be TRBD2 (6 bases). CDR1 is MDHEN, CDR2 SYDVKM, per germline. CDR3 length equals 14 residues. V lost 9 bases, J lost 2 bases, and 14 bases lay in between. CDR3 coding DNA: TGTGCCAGTGTCTATGGGGGGTCCAAAAACATTCAGTACTTC. This codes for CASVYGGSKNIQYF.

The chain carries TRBV6-5 and TRBJ1-6, with D perhaps matching TRBD1 (6 bases). CDR3 length: 15 amino acids. Trimming pared 2 bases from V and 10 bases from J, leaving 15 bases between. The germline gives CDR1 MNHEY, CDR2 SVGAGI. In DNA, the CDR3 is TGTGCCAGCAGTTACAGGGGGGGGCTTGGGTCACCCCTCCACTTT. Protein sequence: CASSYRGGLGSPLHF.

V usage is TRBV11-2 and J usage is TRBJ2-5; D possibly corresponds to TRBD2 (6 bases). In germline, CDR1 is SGHAT, CDR2 FQNNGV. There are 14 residues in the CDR3. The germline V and J ends were trimmed by 5 bases and 4 bases, with 14 bases remaining between them. In DNA form, the CDR3 reads TGTGCCAGCAGCACTAGCACAGTAGGAGAGACCCAGTACTTC. This encodes CASSTSTVGETQYF.

This chain links TRBV28 with TRBJ2-3; 8 bases align to TRBD2. CDR1 is MDHEN, CDR2 SYDVKM, per germline. V shed 7 bases, J shed 5 bases, and the junction held 8 bases outside the gene matches. CDR3 length: 14 residues. The CDR3 loop reads CASNPAGAVDTQYF. DNA of the CDR3: TGTGCCAGCAATCCAGCGGGAGCTGTAGATACGCAGTATTTT. The full variable domain, in which reference TRBV28 and TRBJ2-3 provide the parts outside the CDR3, is DVKVTQSSRYLVKRTGEKVFLECVQDMDHENMFWYRQDPGLGLRLIYFSYDVKMKEKGDIPEGYSVSREKKERFSLILESASTNQTSMYLCASNPAGAVDTQYFGPGTRLTVL.

This chain links TRBV15 with TRBJ2-7; tentative D call: TRBD2 (6 bases). The V end was cut by 0 bases, the J end by 3 bases, with 18 bases between. The CDR3 is 17 residues long. Germline values: CDR1 LNHNV, CDR2 YYDKDF (reference sequence). The CDR3 sequence: CATSREVGGGGLYEQYF. CDR3 DNA sequence: TGTGCCACCAGCAGAGAGGTCGGGGGAGGTGGGCTCTACGAGCAGTACTTC.

The chain links TRBV5-1 to TRBJ2-7; tentative D call: TRBD1 (6 bases). CDR3 length: 14 amino acids. CDR1 SGHRS and CDR2 YFSETQ come from the germline V gene. The V and J ends lost 0 bases and 3 bases respectively, with 10 bases between them. CDR3 loop: CASSLGDRFYEQYF. The CDR3, as DNA: TGCGCCAGCAGCTTGGGAGACAGGTTCTACGAGCAGTACTTC. The full variable domain, in which reference TRBV5-1 and TRBJ2-7 provide the parts outside the CDR3, is KAGVTQTPRYLIKTRGQQVTLSCSPISGHRSVSWYQQTPGQGLQFLFEYFSETQRNKGNFPGRFSGRQFSNSRSEMNVSTLELGDSALYLCASSLGDRFYEQYFGPGTRLTVT.

This clone was found a few times. J is TRBJ1-2 and V is TRBV7-2, with 8 nucleotides matching TRBD1. This CDR3 comprises 15 residues. Germline CDR1 reads SGHTA; CDR2 reads FQGNSA. The J segment lost 7 bases and the V segment lost 5 bases, leaving 12 bases of the junction unmatched. CDR3 loop: CASSPQRTGMGGYTF. CDR3 DNA: TGTGCCAGCAGCCCTCAACGGACAGGGATGGGTGGCTACACCTTC.

V is TRBV6-2 or TRBV6-3 and J is TRBJ1-2, with 9 bases fitting TRBD1. J lost 4 bases, V lost 0 bases, and 0 bases had no gene match. Per the germline V gene, CDR1 is MNHEY and CDR2 is SVGEGT. This CDR3 region has 14 residues. CDR3 DNA: TGTGCCAGCAGTTACTCGGGACAGGGCTATGGCTACACCTTC. Translation: CASSYSGQGYGYTF.

The chain is built from TRBV18 and TRBJ2-1; unclear D gene. With 0 bases removed from V and 2 bases from J, the gap between germline ends came to 11 bases. This CDR3 contains 16 residues. The V gene's germline CDR1 is KGHSH and CDR2 LQKENI. The CDR3 nucleotides are TGTGCCAGCTCACCACCGAGCCGGAGCCCCTACAATGAGCAGTTCTTC. Translation: CASSPPSRSPYNEQFF.

This chain links TRBV2 with TRBJ1-3, with no clear D. Per the germline V gene, CDR1 is SNHLY and CDR2 is FYNNEI. There are 15 residues in the CDR3. V was trimmed by 1 base and J by 0 bases, leaving 7 bases between them. This chain's CDR3 is CASSEGLSSGNTIYF. DNA of the CDR3: TGTGCCAGCAGTGAAGGACTTAGCTCTGGAAACACCATATATTTT.

The chain joins TRBV5-6 to TRBJ2-3, with 7 nucleotides matching TRBD1. The germline V gene has CDR1 SGHDT and CDR2 YYEEEE. After removal of 2 bases from V and 5 bases from J, the junction contained 8 bases not matched to a gene. The CDR3 runs 15 residues. CDR3 nucleotide sequence: TGTGCCAGCAGCTTTCGAAGGGGGCTTATAGATACGCAGTATTTT. It yields the protein CASSFRRGLIDTQYF. Full variable domain (remainder filled in from reference TRBV5-6 and TRBJ2-3): DAGVTQSPTHLIKTRGQQVTLRCSPKSGHDTVSWYQQALGQGPQFIFQYYEEEERQRGNFPDRFSGHQFPNYSSELNVNALLLGDSALYLCASSFRRGLIDTQYFGPGTRLTVL.

The rearrangement joins TRBV10-3 to TRBJ2-3; a weak D match, TRBD2 (7 bases). The V gene lost 6 bases and the J gene lost 1 base, with 11 bases spanning the gap. The germline CDR1 and CDR2 sequences are ENHRY and SYGVKD. The CDR3 is made up of 14 amino acids. The CDR3: CAIRGGARTDTQYF. The DNA of the CDR3 is TGTGCCATCAGGGGGGGGGCACGCACAGATACGCAGTATTTT.

The CDR3 DNA is TGTGCCAGCAGCGCGACAGGGGGGTCTTATCAGCCCCAGCATTTT. Translation gives CASSATGGSYQPQHF. The J gene is TRBJ1-5, the V gene TRBV9; 9 bases agree with TRBD1. Trimming took 3 bases from V and 5 from J; bases not matched to a gene: 6. Germline CDR1 is SGDLS and CDR2 is YYNGEE. This CDR3 is 15 amino acids long.

This chain links TRBV9 with TRBJ2-5; unclear D gene. The germline V gene encodes CDR1 SGDLS and CDR2 YYNGEE. Trimming shortened V by 5 bases and J by 1 base, and 9 bases separated the two germline ends. This CDR3 region has 13 residues. The CDR3 bases are TGTGCCAGCAGTGCCCGGGTCCAAGAGACCCAGTACTTC. Translation: CASSARVQETQYF.

The sample holds one count of this clone. The chain carries TRBV6-4 and TRBJ2-1, with a tentative D call TRBD2 (7 bases). The CDR3 length is 16 residues. Trimming removed 0 bases from V and 3 bases from J, with 12 bases in between. CDR1 and CDR2 from the germline V gene are MRHNA and SNTAGT. This CDR3 is CASSDSRRGGYNEQFF. The CDR3 DNA sequence: TGTGCCAGCAGTGACTCGAGGAGGGGGGGCTACAATGAGCAGTTCTTC.

The genes are TRBV5-6 and TRBJ2-3; D is uncertain. The CDR3 has 12 residues. Trimming left V 4 bases short and J 6 bases short, with 9 bases between. Germline assignment: CDR1 SGHDT and CDR2 YYEEEE. CDR3 residues: CASSISADTQYF. The CDR3 region has the DNA TGTGCCAGCAGCATAAGTGCGGATACGCAGTATTTT.

The CDR3 reads CASSLGLSGGMNEQFF. In DNA, the CDR3 is TGTGCCAGCAGCTTAGGTCTTAGCGGGGGTATGAATGAGCAGTTCTTC. This chain connects TRBV7-8 to TRBJ2-1, with 9 positions matching TRBD2. V trimming: 1 base; J trimming: 7 bases; junction bases outside the gene matches: 8. The CDR3 is made up of 16 amino acids. Germline V gene lookup returns CDR1 SGHVS and CDR2 FQNEAQ.

In this sample, this clone turned up once. This sequence joins TRBV12-3 or TRBV12-4 and TRBJ2-7; weak D call: TRBD1 (5 bases). The CDR3 is 13 amino acids. The germline V and J ends were trimmed by 5 bases and 5 bases, with 13 bases remaining between them. CDR3 in DNA: TGTGCCAGCAGTACCCCCCCCAGGGACGAGCAGTACTTC. Encoded protein: CASSTPPRDEQYF.

This sequence joins TRBV7-2 and TRBJ2-5, with 7 bases aligning to TRBD2. Per germline, CDR1 SGHTA and CDR2 FQGNSA. V lost 4 bases and J lost 4; bases outside the gene matches: 9. The CDR3 is 15 residues long. The CDR3, as DNA: TGTGCCAGCAGCTCATTGACTAGCATCGGAGAGACCCAGTACTTC. This codes for CASSSLTSIGETQYF.

This rearrangement joins TRBV6-5 to TRBJ2-3; D not certain. CDR1 and CDR2 (germline): MNHEY, SVGAGI. The CDR3 spans 15 residues. V lost 7 bases, J lost 0 bases, and 14 bases lay in between. CDR3 in amino acids: CASISWLLSTDTQYF. For the CDR3, the DNA is TGTGCCAGCATTAGTTGGTTGCTCAGCACAGATACGCAGTATTTT.

The V call is TRBV12-3 or TRBV12-4, the J call TRBJ2-1, with 10 bases fitting TRBD2. The CDR3 totals 13 residues. Trimming removed 8 bases from V and 11 bases from J; junction bases left unmatched: 9. The CDR3 DNA sequence: TGTGCCAGCCTGGGACTAGCGTGGAGTCAGCAGTTCTTC. Amino acid sequence: CASLGLAWSQQFF.

This rearrangement joins TRBV28 to TRBJ2-3; maybe TRBD1 (5 bases). Germline loops: CDR1 MDHEN, CDR2 SYDVKM. There are 15 residues in the CDR3. Trimming took off 10 bases at V and 2 bases at J, with 19 bases between the two ends. CDR3 sequence (DNA): TGTGCCACCAGGGCGGTGGGTGAGGCCACAGATACGCAGTATTTT. It is translated as CATRAVGEATDTQYF.